Below, 21 T cell receptor beta chains from the same sample are listed, as sequenced in a study of OX40 agonist ivuxolimab in advanced cancers. The data were produced by immunoSEQ multiplex PCR, yet TCRdb's version contains in-frame clones alone and is incomplete. The table includes over 55,000 clones, around 86% detected once. The sample consisted of CD4+ or CD8+ T cells sorted from blood, taken in a trial of the OX40 agonist ivuxolimab. Receptor source: an adult with an advanced solid tumor such as melanoma, head and neck, liver or kidney cancer.

The chain employs TRBV6-1 and TRBJ1-2; D gene unclear. With 1 base removed from V and 1 base from J, the gap between germline ends came to 7 bases. Germline-derived CDR1 and CDR2 are MNHNS and SASEGT. This CDR3 has 14 amino acids. The CDR3 region is CASSEGRINYGYTF. For the CDR3, the DNA is TGTGCCAGCAGTGAAGGCAGAATTAACTATGGCTACACCTTC.

This clone was found a few times. V usage is TRBV5-5 and J usage is TRBJ2-7; the D gene is possibly TRBD1 (6 bases). The germline CDR1 and CDR2 sequences are SGHKS and YYEKEE (reference sequence). The CDR3 contains 14 residues. With 0 bases removed from V and 7 bases from J, the gap between germline ends came to 14 bases. This CDR3 is CASSLGSGGREQYF. CDR3 DNA: TGTGCCAGCAGCTTGGGATCTGGGGGCCGGGAGCAGTACTTC.

This chain connects TRBV28 to TRBJ1-2; 8 nucleotides agree with TRBD1. Germline loops: CDR1 MDHEN, CDR2 SYDVKM. The V segment lost 9 bases and the J segment 5 bases; nucleotides outside the gene matches: 8. This CDR3 has 13 amino acids. DNA of the CDR3: TGTGCCAGTTTAAACAGGGGGATGTATGGCTACACCTTC. Amino acid sequence: CASLNRGMYGYTF.

The V gene is TRBV11-2, the J gene TRBJ2-5; D could derive from TRBD1 or TRBD2 (5 bases each). The V gene lost 5 bases and the J gene lost 5 bases, with 9 bases spanning the gap. The CDR3 is 12 amino acids. The germline V gene encodes CDR1 SGHAT and CDR2 FQNNGV. The CDR3 nucleotides are TGTGCCAGCAGCCCGGGACGGGAGACCCAGTACTTC. Translation gives CASSPGRETQYF. Complete variable domain (other parts from reference TRBV11-2 and TRBJ2-5): EAGVAQSPRYKIIEKRQSVAFWCNPISGHATLYWYQQILGQGPKLLIQFQNNGVVDDSQLPKDRFSAERLKGVDSTLKIQPAKLEDSAVYLCASSPGRETQYFGPGTRLLVL.

The chain couples TRBV28 to TRBJ2-5; no reliable D call. The CDR3 is made up of 13 amino acids. Trimming removed 3 bases from V and 2 bases from J, with 7 bases in between. Looked up from germline, CDR1 is MDHEN and CDR2 is SYDVKM. The CDR3: CASSLRMQETQYF. Here the CDR3 DNA reads TGTGCCAGCAGTTTGAGAATGCAAGAGACCCAGTACTTC. Based on the CDR3 plus reference TRBV28 and TRBJ2-5, the full variable domain is DVKVTQSSRYLVKRTGEKVFLECVQDMDHENMFWYRQDPGLGLRLIYFSYDVKMKEKGDIPEGYSVSREKKERFSLILESASTNQTSMYLCASSLRMQETQYFGPGTRLLVL.

This chain joins TRBV11-1 and TRBJ1-6; the match to TRBD1 covers 9 bases. Unmatched junction bases numbered 6, after V lost 5 bases and J lost 10 bases. Germline V gene sequence: CDR1 SGHAT, CDR2 FQDESV (reference sequence). This CDR3 spans 14 amino acids. The CDR3 sequence: CASSIDRGRSPLHF. The CDR3 coding sequence is TGTGCCAGCAGCATCGACAGGGGGAGATCACCCCTCCACTTT.

The chain carries TRBV18 and TRBJ1-5; TRBD1 matches at 9 bases. The CDR3 contains 16 residues. Germline assignment: CDR1 KGHSH and CDR2 LQKENI. Trimming cost V 3 bases and J 7 bases; bases outside gene matches: 10. The CDR3: CASSPLDRGGGQPQHF. CDR3 sequence (DNA): TGTGCCAGCTCACCCCTGGACAGGGGAGGAGGCCAGCCCCAGCATTTT. The entire variable domain, with the rest obtained from reference TRBV18 and TRBJ1-5, is as follows: NAGVMQNPRHLVRRRGQEARLRCSPMKGHSHVYWYRQLPEEGLKFMVYLQKENIIDESGMPKERFSAEFPKEGPSILRIQQVVRGDSAAYFCASSPLDRGGGQPQHFGDGTRLSIL.

The chain has TRBV5-1 and TRBJ2-3; D possibly matches TRBD1 or TRBD2 (5 bases each). The CDR3 is 16 amino acids. V lost 5 bases to trimming and J lost 7 bases, with 23 bases between them. Germline CDR1 and CDR2: SGHRS and YFSETQ. This chain's CDR3 is CASSVGDRAVSHTQYF. The CDR3 DNA sequence: TGCGCCAGCAGTGTCGGAGACAGAGCGGTCAGCCATACGCAGTATTTT.

The CDR3 reads CASSPSHRGRRSYEQYF. For the CDR3, the DNA is TGTGCCAGCAGCCCCTCCCATCGGGGGAGAAGGTCCTACGAGCAGTACTTC. This chain uses TRBV7-8 with TRBJ2-7, with D tentatively TRBD2 (6 bases). CDR1 and CDR2 from the germline V gene are SGHVS and FQNEAQ. V dropped 5 bases and J dropped 1 base, with 21 bases sitting between them. This CDR3 comprises 17 residues.

The CDR3 nucleotides read TGTGCCAGCAGTTCATCTAGCGGGGGTTCCTACAATGAGCAGTTCTTC. Its translation: CASSSSSGGSYNEQFF. The chain joins TRBV28 to TRBJ2-1, with TRBD2 matching over 10 bases. The trim removed 4 bases at V and 1 base at J, leaving 4 bases unmatched. Germline V lookup: CDR1 MDHEN, CDR2 SYDVKM. The CDR3 length is 16 residues.

The chain recombines TRBV5-4 with TRBJ1-3; the D gene is possibly TRBD1 (6 bases). Trimming took 0 bases from V and 0 from J, leaving 10 bases between them. The V gene's germline CDR1 is SGHNT and CDR2 YYREEE (reference sequence). This CDR3 comprises 16 residues. CDR3 sequence (DNA): TGTGCCAGCAGCTTGGGGACAGACCCCTCTGGAAACACCATATATTTT. Residues: CASSLGTDPSGNTIYF. The full variable domain, completed using reference TRBV5-4 and TRBJ1-3, is ETGVTQSPTHLIKTRGQQVTLRCSSQSGHNTVSWYQQALGQGPQFIFQYYREEENGRGNFPPRFSGLQFPNYSSELNVNALELDDSALYLCASSLGTDPSGNTIYFGEGSWLTVV.

The chain uses TRBV4-2 and TRBJ2-3; 9 positions agree with TRBD1. CDR3 length: 16 residues. Trimming cost V 3 bases and J 3 bases; bases outside gene matches: 7. Germline V lookup: CDR1 LGHNA, CDR2 YNFKEQ. CDR3 nucleotide sequence: TGTGCCAGCAGCCACTCGGGACAGGGAGGGACAGATACGCAGTATTTT. Its protein product is CASSHSGQGGTDTQYF.

The J gene is TRBJ2-2, the V gene TRBV9; D gene unclear. Between the trimmed V and J ends, which lost 0 bases and 7 bases, there was a span of 10 bases. This CDR3 spans 14 amino acids. Germline CDR1 is SGDLS and CDR2 is YYNGEE. CDR3 residues: CASSVVQDGGELFF. In DNA, the CDR3 is TGTGCCAGCAGCGTAGTGCAGGACGGCGGGGAGCTGTTTTTT.

This clone turned up a few times. V and J are TRBV19 and TRBJ1-5; D ambiguous. Germline V gene sequence: CDR1 LNHDA, CDR2 SQIVND (reference sequence). The CDR3 extends over 13 amino acids. V lost 3 bases to trimming and J lost 4 bases, with 7 bases between them. The CDR3 DNA is TGTGCCAGTAGTATGATGGCGAATCAGCCCCAGCATTTT. This sequence encodes CASSMMANQPQHF.

Of note for this clone: The sample carries other DNA sequences with the same CDR3. This sequence joins TRBV11-3 and TRBJ2-1, with D unresolved. Trimming removed 1 base at V and 4 bases at J, with 5 bases between. Germline V gene lookup returns CDR1 SGHNT and CDR2 YENEEA. The CDR3 consists of 13 residues. Here the CDR3 DNA reads TGTGCCAGCAGCTTAGGACGATACAATGAGCAGTTCTTC. Translation: CASSLGRYNEQFF.

The chain uses TRBV12-5 and TRBJ2-1; no firm D call. The germline V gene encodes CDR1 LGHNT and CDR2 FRNRAP. The V gene lost 4 bases and the J gene lost 10 bases, with 8 bases spanning the gap. The CDR3 is 11 amino acids. The CDR3 spells CASGSGREQFF. CDR3 in DNA: TGTGCTAGTGGTTCGGGCCGGGAGCAGTTCTTC.

The chain has TRBV7-3 and TRBJ2-3, with D tentatively TRBD1 or TRBD2 (5 bases each). The CDR3 runs to 15 residues. In germline, CDR1 is SGHTA, CDR2 FQGTGA. The V end was cut by 3 bases, the J end by 3 bases, with 13 bases between. CDR3: CASSLGETVTDTQYF. CDR3 DNA sequence: TGTGCCAGCAGCTTGGGGGAGACAGTTACAGATACGCAGTATTTT. Together with reference TRBV7-3 and TRBJ2-3, the CDR3 gives the full variable domain: GAGVSQTPSNKVTEKGKYVELRCDPISGHTALYWYRQSLGQGPEFLIYFQGTGAADDSGLPNDRFFAVRPEGSVSTLKIQRTERGDSAVYLCASSLGETVTDTQYFGPGTRLTVL.

This clone was counted between two and nine times. The CDR3 DNA reads as TGTGCCAGCAGGGAACAGGGTGTCGGAGGGCCCCAGCATTTT. It translates to CASREQGVGGPQHF. The chain has TRBV2 and TRBJ1-5; tentative D call: TRBD1 (6 bases). Trimming pared 6 bases from V and 9 bases from J, leaving 18 bases between. This CDR3 contains 14 residues. Germline CDR1 SNHLY, CDR2 FYNNEI.

The sample holds one count of this clone. This chain connects TRBV7-9 to TRBJ1-5, with D perhaps matching TRBD1 (5 bases). There are 13 residues in the CDR3. The germline gives CDR1 SEHNR, CDR2 FQNEAQ (reference sequence). V gave up 5 bases and J gave up 5 bases, with 10 bases separating them. As DNA, the CDR3 is TGTGCCAGCAGCAGCTCGGGGGATCAGCCCCAGCATTTT. Its translation is CASSSSGDQPQHF.

CDR3 nucleotides: TGTGCCAGCAGCGCCCGACTAGCGGGGATCGAGACCCAGTACTTC. Translated, it gives CASSARLAGIETQYF. The V and J genes are TRBV7-3 and TRBJ2-5; 11 bases line up with TRBD2. This CDR3 is built from 15 residues. The junction had 7 bases not matched to a gene; V was cut back by 5 bases and J by 5 bases. Germline V gene data show CDR1 as SGHTA and CDR2 as FQGTGA. Filled out from reference TRBV7-3 and TRBJ2-5, the complete variable domain reads GAGVSQTPSNKVTEKGKYVELRCDPISGHTALYWYRQSLGQGPEFLIYFQGTGAADDSGLPNDRFFAVRPEGSVSTLKIQRTERGDSAVYLCASSARLAGIETQYFGPGTRLLVL.

The gene calls are TRBV27 and TRBJ1-2, with a tentative D call TRBD1 (6 bases). The germline V gene encodes CDR1 MNHEY and CDR2 SMNVEV (reference sequence). The CDR3 runs to 16 residues. The V end was cut by 2 bases, the J end by 2 bases, with 15 bases between. For the CDR3, the DNA is TGTGCCAGCAGTTTAGGGGGGCGGTCGCGCAACTATGGCTACACCTTC. It encodes CASSLGGRSRNYGYTF.